This note documents a single T cell receptor (beta chain) sequence. Trimming took 2 bases from V and 0 from J; bases not matched to a gene: 12. Germline V gene sequence: CDR1 SGDLS, CDR2 YYNGEE. This CDR3 contains 19 residues. These data belong to a study of blood T cell repertoires in COVID-19. Here immunoSEQ multiplex PCR was the method, and the copy in TCRdb shows in-frame clones only, minus some. This repertoire shows more than 85,000 clones, roughly 85% found once; its top ten account for 38%. This sequence originates from a man at least 80 years old with acute or convalescent COVID-19. V is TRBV9 and J is TRBJ2-1, with 9 positions matching TRBD1. Sequencing used peripheral blood. CDR3 protein: CASSVTPGQGKSSYNEQFF. The CDR3 bases are TGTGCCAGCAGCGTTACCCCGGGACAGGGCAAGAGCTCCTACAATGAGCAGTTCTTC.